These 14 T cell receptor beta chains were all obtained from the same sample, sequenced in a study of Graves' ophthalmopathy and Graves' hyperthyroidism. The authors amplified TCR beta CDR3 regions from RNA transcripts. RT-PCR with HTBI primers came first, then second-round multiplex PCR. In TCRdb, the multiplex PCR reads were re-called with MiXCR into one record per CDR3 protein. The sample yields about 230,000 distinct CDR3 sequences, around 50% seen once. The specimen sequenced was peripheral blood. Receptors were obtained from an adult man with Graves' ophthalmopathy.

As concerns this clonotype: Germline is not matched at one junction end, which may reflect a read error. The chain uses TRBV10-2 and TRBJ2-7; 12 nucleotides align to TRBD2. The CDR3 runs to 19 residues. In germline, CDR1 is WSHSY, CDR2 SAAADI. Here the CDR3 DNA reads TGTGCCAGCAGTTACGGTTCTAGCGGGAGGGCCGTCGGGTCCTACGAGCAGTACTTC. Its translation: CASSYGSSGRAVGSYEQYF.

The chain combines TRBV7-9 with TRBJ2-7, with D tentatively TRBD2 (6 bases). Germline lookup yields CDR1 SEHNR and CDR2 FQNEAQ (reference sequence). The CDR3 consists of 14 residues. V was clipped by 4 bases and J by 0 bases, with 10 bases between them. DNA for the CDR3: TGTGCCAGCAGCTCTAGCGTGAGCTCCTACGAGCAGTACTTC. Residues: CASSSSVSSYEQYF.

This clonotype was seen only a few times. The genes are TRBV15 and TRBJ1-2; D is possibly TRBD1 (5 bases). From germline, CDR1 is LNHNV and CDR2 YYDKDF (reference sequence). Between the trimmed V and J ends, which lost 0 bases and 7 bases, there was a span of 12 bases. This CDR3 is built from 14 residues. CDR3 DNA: TGTGCCACCAGCAGAGATTTGGGGGGAGGTGGCTACACCTTC. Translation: CATSRDLGGGGYTF.

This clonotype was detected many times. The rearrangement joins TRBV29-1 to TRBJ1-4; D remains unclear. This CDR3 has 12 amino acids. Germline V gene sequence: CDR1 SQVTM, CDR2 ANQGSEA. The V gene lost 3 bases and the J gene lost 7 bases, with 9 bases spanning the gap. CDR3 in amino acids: CSVEVGSEKLFF. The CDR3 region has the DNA TGCAGCGTTGAGGTCGGCAGTGAAAAACTGTTTTTT.

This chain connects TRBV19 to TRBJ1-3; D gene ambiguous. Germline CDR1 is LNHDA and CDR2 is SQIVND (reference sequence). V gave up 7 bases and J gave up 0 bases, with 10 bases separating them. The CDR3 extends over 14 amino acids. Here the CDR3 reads CASKISVSGNTIYF. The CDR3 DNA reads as TGTGCCAGTAAAATATCGGTCTCTGGAAACACCATATATTTT. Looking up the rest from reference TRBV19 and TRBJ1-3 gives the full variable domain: DGGITQSPKYLFRKEGQNVTLSCEQNLNHDAMYWYRQDPGQGLRLIYYSQIVNDFQKGDIAEGYSVSREKKESFPLTVTSAQKNPTAFYLCASKISVSGNTIYFGEGSWLTVV.

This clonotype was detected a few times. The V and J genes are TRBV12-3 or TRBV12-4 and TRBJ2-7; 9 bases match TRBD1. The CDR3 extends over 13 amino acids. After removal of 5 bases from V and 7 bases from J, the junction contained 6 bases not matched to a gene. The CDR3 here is CASSGTGGWEQYF. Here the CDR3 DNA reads TGTGCCAGCAGTGGAACAGGGGGCTGGGAGCAGTACTTC.

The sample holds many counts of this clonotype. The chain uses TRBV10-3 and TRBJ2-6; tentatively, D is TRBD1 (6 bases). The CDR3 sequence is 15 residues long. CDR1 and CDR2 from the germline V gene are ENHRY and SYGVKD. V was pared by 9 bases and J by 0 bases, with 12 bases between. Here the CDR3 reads CAIRTASSGANVLTF. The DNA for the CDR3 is TGTGCCATTCGGACAGCGTCCTCTGGGGCCAACGTCCTGACTTTC.

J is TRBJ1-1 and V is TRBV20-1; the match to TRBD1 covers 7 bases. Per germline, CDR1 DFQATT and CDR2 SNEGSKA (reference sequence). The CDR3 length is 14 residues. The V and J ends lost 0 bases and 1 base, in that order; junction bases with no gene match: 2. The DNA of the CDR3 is TGCAGTGCTAGAGAAGGGACAGCGAACACTGAAGCTTTCTTT. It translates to CSAREGTANTEAFF.

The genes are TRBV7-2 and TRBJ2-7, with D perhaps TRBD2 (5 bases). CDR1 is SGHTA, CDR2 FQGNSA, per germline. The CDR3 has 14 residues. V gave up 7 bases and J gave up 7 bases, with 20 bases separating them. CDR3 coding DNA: TGTGCCAGCACCGCGGGCCCCGGACTCCGTGAGCAGTACTTC. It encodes CASTAGPGLREQYF.

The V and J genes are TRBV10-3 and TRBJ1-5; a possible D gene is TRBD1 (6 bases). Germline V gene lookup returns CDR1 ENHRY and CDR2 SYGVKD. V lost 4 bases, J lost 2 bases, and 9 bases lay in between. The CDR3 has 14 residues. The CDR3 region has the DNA TGTGCCATCAGTGGATCAGGGGGCAATCAGCCCCAGCATTTT. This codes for CAISGSGGNQPQHF.

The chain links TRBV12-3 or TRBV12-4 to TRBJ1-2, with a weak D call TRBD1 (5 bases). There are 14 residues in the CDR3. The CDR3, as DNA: TGTGCTAGTGGTTTGGGGACCGCAATCTATGGCTACACCTTC. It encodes CASGLGTAIYGYTF.

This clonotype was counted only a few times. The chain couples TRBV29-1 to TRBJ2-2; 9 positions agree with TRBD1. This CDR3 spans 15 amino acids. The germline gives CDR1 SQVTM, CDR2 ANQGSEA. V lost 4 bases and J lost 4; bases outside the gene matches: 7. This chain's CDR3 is CSVGGRQGGTGELFF. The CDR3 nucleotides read TGCAGCGTTGGGGGGAGACAGGGGGGCACCGGGGAGCTGTTTTTT.

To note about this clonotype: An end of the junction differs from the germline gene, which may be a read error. CDR3: CASSFLQGEGRETQYF. The CDR3 nucleotides read TGTGCCAGCAGTTTCCTCCAGGGGGAGGGGAGAGAGACCCAGTACTTC. This sequence joins TRBV10-3 and TRBJ2-5; D is perhaps TRBD1 or TRBD2 (7 bases each). The CDR3 covers 16 residues. Germline V gene lookup returns CDR1 ENHRY and CDR2 SYGVKD.

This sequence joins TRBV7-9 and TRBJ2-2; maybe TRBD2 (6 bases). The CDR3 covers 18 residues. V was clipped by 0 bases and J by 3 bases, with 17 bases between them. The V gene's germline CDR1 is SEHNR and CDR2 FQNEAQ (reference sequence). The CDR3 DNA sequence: TGTGCCAGCAGCTTAGCAGAAGGAGGGCAGGACTACACCGGGGAGCTGTTTTTT. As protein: CASSLAEGGQDYTGELFF.